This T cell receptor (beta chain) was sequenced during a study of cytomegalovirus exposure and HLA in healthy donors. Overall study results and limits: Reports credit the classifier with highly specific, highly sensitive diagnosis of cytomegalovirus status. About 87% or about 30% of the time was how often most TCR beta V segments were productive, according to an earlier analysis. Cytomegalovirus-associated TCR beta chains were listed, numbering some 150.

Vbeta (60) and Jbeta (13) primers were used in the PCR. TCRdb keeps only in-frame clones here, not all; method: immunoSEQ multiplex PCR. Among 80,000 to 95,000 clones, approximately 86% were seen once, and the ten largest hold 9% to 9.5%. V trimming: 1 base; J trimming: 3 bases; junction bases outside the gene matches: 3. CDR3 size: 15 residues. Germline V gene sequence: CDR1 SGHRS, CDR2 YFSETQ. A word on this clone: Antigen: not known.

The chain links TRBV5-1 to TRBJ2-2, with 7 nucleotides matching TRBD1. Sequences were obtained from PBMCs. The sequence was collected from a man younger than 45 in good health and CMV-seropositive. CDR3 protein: CASSLKGADTGELFF. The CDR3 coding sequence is TGCGCCAGCAGCTTGAAGGGGGCCGACACCGGGGAGCTGTTTTTT.